These T cell receptor beta chains were read from a single sample in a study of blood T cell repertoires in COVID-19. This table comes from immunoSEQ multiplex PCR, and its TCRdb copy is limited to in-frame clones, with some not included. The sample carries about 20,000 clones, approximately 81% recorded once. The sample taken for sequencing was peripheral blood. These receptors all stem from a human donor with active COVID-19. The donor label of this sample is uncertain. CDR3s leave out the opening cysteine and the closing phenylalanine or tryptophan.

length: 12; V: TRBV7-9; J: TRBJ1-1; CDR3: ASSYQQGGTEAF
length: 15; V: TRBV4-3; J: TRBJ2-2; CDR3: ASSQAAGGPNTGELF
length: 11; V: TRBV3-1/TRBV3-2; J: TRBJ2-7; CDR3: ASSQDPFYEQY
length: 13; V: TRBV5-1; J: TRBJ2-7; CDR3: ASSPGTRVGHEQY
length: 13; V: TRBV19; J: TRBJ2-7; CDR3: ASSKLAGAYYEQY
length: 12; V: TRBV4-3; J: TRBJ2-5; CDR3: ASSQAPGGETQY
length: 16; V: TRBV27; J: TRBJ2-7; CDR3: ASSLSIGQTGDTYEQY
length: 12; V: TRBV5-1; J: TRBJ2-5; CDR3: ASSLAGGQETQY
length: 14; V: TRBV11-2; J: TRBJ2-7; CDR3: ASSWGSGGGKYEQY
length: 12; V: TRBV9; J: TRBJ2-1; CDR3: ASSVALGGNEQF
length: 11; V: TRBV27; J: TRBJ1-1; CDR3: ASSSKAGTEAF
length: 14; V: TRBV24-1; J: TRBJ2-2; CDR3: ATSDPRQGASGELF
length: 12; V: TRBV14; J: TRBJ1-3; CDR3: ASSRPFAGNTIY
length: 11; V: TRBV5-4; J: TRBJ1-5; CDR3: ASSFGEHQPQH
length: 13; V: TRBV9; J: TRBJ1-1; CDR3: ASSVGVGPNTEAF
length: 12; V: TRBV18; J: TRBJ1-1; CDR3: ASSLQGSRTEAF
length: 13; V: TRBV6-5; J: TRBJ2-7; CDR3: ASSYGSGGAREQY
length: 13; V: TRBV18; J: TRBJ2-5; CDR3: ASSPSPGVGETQY
length: 13; V: TRBV5-8; J: TRBJ2-4; CDR3: ASSLGQLAKNIQY
length: 15; V: TRBV7-3; J: TRBJ2-6; CDR3: ASSLTTPLSGANVLT
length: 12; V: TRBV2; J: TRBJ1-4; CDR3: ASSELTDNEKLF
length: 16; V: TRBV28; J: TRBJ1-3; CDR3: ASSLPTGGLLSGNTIY
length: 12; V: TRBV5-8; J: TRBJ2-7; CDR3: ASCKTSGAYEQY
length: 12; V: TRBV27; J: TRBJ1-2; CDR3: ASSSGGQNYGYT
length: 13; V: TRBV5-8; J: TRBJ2-2; CDR3: ASSLGQGFTGELF
length: 14; V: TRBV24-1; J: TRBJ2-1; CDR3: ATSDSGQTGRQEQF
length: 13; V: TRBV14; J: TRBJ1-1; CDR3: ASSLMPGVNTEAF
length: 13; V: TRBV18; J: TRBJ2-5; CDR3: ASSRGQGRIETQY
length: 11; V: TRBV6-6; J: TRBJ2-7; CDR3: ASSYVSNYEQY
length: 11; V: TRBV12-3/TRBV12-4; J: TRBJ1-2; CDR3: ASSSQGVYGYT
length: 12; V: TRBV30; J: TRBJ2-7; CDR3: AWTLSGGRGKQY
length: 12; V: TRBV27; J: TRBJ1-2; CDR3: ASSSGTGNYGYT
length: 13; V: TRBV9; J: TRBJ2-3; CDR3: ASSVTTGGSDTQY
length: 16; V: TRBV4-3; J: TRBJ2-1; CDR3: ASSQDPPLSAPGDEQF
length: 11; V: TRBV2; J: TRBJ2-7; CDR3: ASGKAGAGEQY
length: 13; V: TRBV5-1; J: TRBJ2-3; CDR3: ASSSRAAATDTQY
length: 13; V: TRBV9; J: TRBJ1-6; CDR3: ASSALGGAHSPLH
length: 15; V: TRBV30; J: TRBJ2-3; CDR3: AWSVLGGTSGGDTQY
length: 15; V: TRBV27; J: TRBJ2-5; CDR3: ASSLEGLAGGWETQY
length: 16; V: TRBV7-3; J: TRBJ2-6; CDR3: ASSGTGSPLSGANVLT
length: 15; V: TRBV4-2; J: TRBJ2-7; CDR3: ASSQDTTSGSSYEQY
length: 13; V: TRBV6-1; J: TRBJ2-3; CDR3: ASSETGRRTDTQY
length: 15; V: TRBV21-1; J: TRBJ2-1; CDR3: ASSLPGQGRIDNEQF
length: 13; V: TRBV6-2/TRBV6-3; J: TRBJ2-5; CDR3: ASSTIGTAQETQY
length: 13; V: TRBV24-1; J: TRBJ2-3; CDR3: ATSLGQGNTDTQY
length: 13; V: TRBV5-4; J: TRBJ2-5; CDR3: ASSLGPSFQETQY
length: 11; V: TRBV12-3/TRBV12-4; J: TRBJ2-2; CDR3: ASSLPPGGELF
length: 14; V: TRBV19; J: TRBJ2-3; CDR3: ASSIGAGALRDTQY
length: 14; V: TRBV5-4; J: TRBJ2-2; CDR3: ASSAPISGNTGELF